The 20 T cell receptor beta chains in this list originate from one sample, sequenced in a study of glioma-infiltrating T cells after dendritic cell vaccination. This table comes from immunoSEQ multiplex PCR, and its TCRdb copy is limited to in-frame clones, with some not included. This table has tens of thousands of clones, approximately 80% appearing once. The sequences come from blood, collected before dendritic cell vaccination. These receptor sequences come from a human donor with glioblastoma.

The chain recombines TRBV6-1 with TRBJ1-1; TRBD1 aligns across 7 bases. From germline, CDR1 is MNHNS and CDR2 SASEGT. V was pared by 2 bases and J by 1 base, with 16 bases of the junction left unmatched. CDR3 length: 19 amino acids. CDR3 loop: CASSEISWGQGGPNTEAFF. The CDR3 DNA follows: TGTGCCAGCAGTGAAATCTCTTGGGGCCAGGGGGGCCCGAACACTGAAGCTTTCTTT.

CDR3 DNA: TGTGCCAGCAGGTCAACCGGGACTAGCGGCACCGGGGAGCTGTTTTTT. Protein product: CASRSTGTSGTGELFF. This sequence joins TRBV6-6 and TRBJ2-2, with 11 nucleotides matching TRBD2. The V gene's germline CDR1 is MNHNY and CDR2 SVGAGI (reference sequence). There are 16 residues in the CDR3. V was clipped by 6 bases and J by 4 bases; unmatched bases: 7.

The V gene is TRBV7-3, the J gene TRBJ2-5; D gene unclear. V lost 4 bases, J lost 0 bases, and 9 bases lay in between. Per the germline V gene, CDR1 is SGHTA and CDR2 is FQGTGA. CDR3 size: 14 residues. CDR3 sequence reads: CASSYQANQETQYF. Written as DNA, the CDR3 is TGTGCCAGCAGCTACCAGGCAAACCAAGAGACCCAGTACTTC.

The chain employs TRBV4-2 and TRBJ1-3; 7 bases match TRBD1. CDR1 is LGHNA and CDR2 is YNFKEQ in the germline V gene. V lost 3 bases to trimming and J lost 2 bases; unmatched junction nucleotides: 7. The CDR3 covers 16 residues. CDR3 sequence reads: CASSQKQGITGNTIYF. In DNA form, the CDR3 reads TGTGCCAGCAGCCAGAAACAGGGGATAACTGGAAACACCATATATTTT.

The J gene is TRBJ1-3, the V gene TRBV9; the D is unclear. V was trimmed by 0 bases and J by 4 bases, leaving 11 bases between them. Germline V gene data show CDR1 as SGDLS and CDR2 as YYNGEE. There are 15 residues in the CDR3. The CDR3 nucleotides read TGTGCCAGCAGCGTAGCGAGCGCACGAGGAAACACCATATATTTT. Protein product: CASSVASARGNTIYF.

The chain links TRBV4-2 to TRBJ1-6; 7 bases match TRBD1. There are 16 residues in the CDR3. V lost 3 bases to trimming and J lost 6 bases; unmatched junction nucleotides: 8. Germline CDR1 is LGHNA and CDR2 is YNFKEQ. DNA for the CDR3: TGTGCCAGCAGCCAGAGTAGGGGGCTCGGTAATTCACCCCTCCACTTT. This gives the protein CASSQSRGLGNSPLHF.

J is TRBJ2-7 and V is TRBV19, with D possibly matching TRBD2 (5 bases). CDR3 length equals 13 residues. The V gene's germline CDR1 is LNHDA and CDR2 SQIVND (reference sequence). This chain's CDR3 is CASSPVAGMTIKV. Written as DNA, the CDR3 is TGTGCCAGTAGTCCAGTTGCCGGGATGACTATAAAGGTC.

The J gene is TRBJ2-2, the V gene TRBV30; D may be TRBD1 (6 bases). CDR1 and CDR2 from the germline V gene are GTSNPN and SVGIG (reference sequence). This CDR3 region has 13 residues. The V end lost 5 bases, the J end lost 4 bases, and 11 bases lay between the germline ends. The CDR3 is CAWDRSPTGELFF. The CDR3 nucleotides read TGTGCCTGGGACAGGTCACCCACCGGGGAGCTGTTTTTT.

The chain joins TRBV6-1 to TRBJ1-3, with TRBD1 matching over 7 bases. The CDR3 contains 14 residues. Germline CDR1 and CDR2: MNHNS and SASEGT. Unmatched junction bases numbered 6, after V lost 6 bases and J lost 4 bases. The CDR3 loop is CASRQQGRGNTIYF. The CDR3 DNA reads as TGTGCCAGCAGACAACAGGGGAGGGGAAACACCATATATTTT.

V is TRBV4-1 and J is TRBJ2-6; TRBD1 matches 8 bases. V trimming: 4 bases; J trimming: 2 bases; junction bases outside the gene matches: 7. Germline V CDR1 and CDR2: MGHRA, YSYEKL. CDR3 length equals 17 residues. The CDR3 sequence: CASSPTGAGAGANVLTF. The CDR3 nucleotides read TGCGCCAGCAGCCCGACAGGGGCGGGTGCTGGGGCCAACGTCCTGACTTTC.

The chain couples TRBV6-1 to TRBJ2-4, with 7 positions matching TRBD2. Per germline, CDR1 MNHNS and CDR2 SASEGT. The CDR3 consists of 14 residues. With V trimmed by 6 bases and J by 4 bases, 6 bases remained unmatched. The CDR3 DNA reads TGTGCCAGCAGGCCAGCGGGATCTAAAAACATTCAGTACTTC. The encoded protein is CASRPAGSKNIQYF.

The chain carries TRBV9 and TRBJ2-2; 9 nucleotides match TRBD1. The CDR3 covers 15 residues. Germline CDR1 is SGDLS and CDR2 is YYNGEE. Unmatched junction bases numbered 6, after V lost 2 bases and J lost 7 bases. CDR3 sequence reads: CASSVGTGMDGELFF. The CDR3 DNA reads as TGTGCCAGCAGCGTGGGGACAGGGATGGACGGGGAGCTGTTTTTT.

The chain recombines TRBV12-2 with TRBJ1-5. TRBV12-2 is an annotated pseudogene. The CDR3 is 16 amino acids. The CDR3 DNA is TGTGCAAGTCGCTTAGGTCGGGGGGCTAAGGGTCAGCCCCAGCATTTT. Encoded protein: CASRLGRGAKGQPQHF.

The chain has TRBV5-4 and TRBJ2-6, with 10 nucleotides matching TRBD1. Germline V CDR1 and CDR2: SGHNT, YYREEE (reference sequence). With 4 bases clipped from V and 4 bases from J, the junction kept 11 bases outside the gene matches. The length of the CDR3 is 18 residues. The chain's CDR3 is CASSTGDRGQAGANVLTF. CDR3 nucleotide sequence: TGTGCCAGCAGCACCGGAGACAGGGGGCAGGCGGGGGCCAACGTCCTGACTTTC.

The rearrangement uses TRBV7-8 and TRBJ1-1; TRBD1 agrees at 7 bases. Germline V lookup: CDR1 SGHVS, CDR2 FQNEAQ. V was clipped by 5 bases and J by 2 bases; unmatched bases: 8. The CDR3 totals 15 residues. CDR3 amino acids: CASSARDSLNTEAFF. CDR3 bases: TGTGCCAGCAGCGCCCGGGACAGCCTAAACACTGAAGCTTTCTTT.

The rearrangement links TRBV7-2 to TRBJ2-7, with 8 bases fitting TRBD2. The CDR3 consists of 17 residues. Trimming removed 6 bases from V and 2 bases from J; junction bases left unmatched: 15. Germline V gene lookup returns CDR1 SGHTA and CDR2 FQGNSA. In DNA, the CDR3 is TGTGCCAGCAGTCTTAGACTAGCGCAGAACCCACCCTACGAGCAGTACTTC. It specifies CASSLRLAQNPPYEQYF.

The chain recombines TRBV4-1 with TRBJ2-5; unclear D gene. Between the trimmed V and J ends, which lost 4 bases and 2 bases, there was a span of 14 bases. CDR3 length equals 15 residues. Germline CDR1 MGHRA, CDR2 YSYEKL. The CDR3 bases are TGCGCCAGCAGCCCCGGCGGTACCATGCAAGAGACCCAGTACTTC. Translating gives CASSPGGTMQETQYF.

The CDR3 here is CASSAGGSSYNEQFF. CDR3 sequence (DNA): TGTGCCAGCAGTGCCGGCGGGAGCTCCTACAATGAGCAGTTCTTC. The rearrangement uses TRBV6-1 and TRBJ2-1; 7 bases line up with TRBD2. V was pared by 4 bases and J by 0 bases, with 3 bases of the junction left unmatched. This CDR3 region has 15 residues. Per germline, CDR1 MNHNS and CDR2 SASEGT.

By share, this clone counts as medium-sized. The CDR3 loop is CASSQVGSMNTEAFF. For the CDR3, the DNA is TGCGCCAGCAGCCAAGTGGGCAGCATGAACACTGAAGCTTTCTTT. The chain carries TRBV4-1 and TRBJ1-1; the D is unclear. With 1 base removed from V and 0 bases from J, the gap between germline ends came to 9 bases. CDR1 is MGHRA and CDR2 is YSYEKL in the germline V gene. The CDR3 totals 15 residues.

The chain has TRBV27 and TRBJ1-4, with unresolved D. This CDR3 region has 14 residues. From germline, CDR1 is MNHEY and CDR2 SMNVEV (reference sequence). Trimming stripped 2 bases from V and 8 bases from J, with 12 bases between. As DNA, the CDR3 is TGTGCCAGCAGTTTAACCCAACGGGTGGAAAAACTGTTTTTT. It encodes CASSLTQRVEKLFF. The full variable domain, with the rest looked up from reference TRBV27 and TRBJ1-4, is EAQVTQNPRYLITVTGKKLTVTCSQNMNHEYMSWYRQDPGLGLRQIYYSMNVEVTDKGDVPEGYKVSRKEKRNFPLILESPSPNQTSLYFCASSLTQRVEKLFFGSGTQLSVL.